These 23 T cell receptor beta chains came from one sample sequenced in a study of early T cells in non-severe SARS-CoV-2 infection. TCRdb itself ran the 5' RACE reads through MiXCR, one entry per CDR3 protein. The sample records about 64,000 distinct CDR3 sequences, around 11% being singletons. This specimen consisted of whole blood, obtained at baseline. Receptors originate from an adult who was a healthcare worker with PCR-confirmed SARS-CoV-2 infection or an uninfected control (not recorded which).

This clonotype was seen repeatedly, ten times or more. The chain combines TRBV5-6 with TRBJ2-1; TRBD1 or TRBD2 may be the D gene (5 bases each). There are 16 residues in the CDR3. V was cut by 4 bases and J by 0 bases, with 14 bases left in between. Germline CDR1 is SGHDT and CDR2 is YYEEEE. CDR3 bases: TGTGCCAGCAGCCCCGAGGGCAGGGTCTCCTACAATGAGCAGTTCTTC. Encoded protein: CASSPEGRVSYNEQFF.

Written as DNA, the CDR3 is TGTGCCAGCAGCGGGGGACTCCGTGGGTCTGAAGCTTTCTTT. It codes for CASSGGLRGSEAFF. The V call is TRBV7-9, the J call TRBJ1-1; D possibly corresponds to TRBD1 (5 bases). V gave up 5 bases and J gave up 6 bases, with 16 bases separating them. Germline lookup yields CDR1 SEHNR and CDR2 FQNEAQ (reference sequence). The CDR3 is 14 residues long.

This clonotype occurred many times. The chain recombines TRBV9 with TRBJ1-6; 7 bases align to TRBD1. V gave up 6 bases and J gave up 5 bases; unmatched junction bases: 8. Per the germline V gene, CDR1 is SGDLS and CDR2 is YYNGEE. CDR3 size: 15 residues. The CDR3 protein is CASTRTGSNNSPLHF. CDR3 in DNA: TGTGCCAGCACCCGGACAGGATCGAATAATTCACCCCTCCACTTT.

This CDR3 reads CACSGQGSNEQYF. As DNA, the CDR3 is TGTGCCTGTTCTGGGCAGGGTAGTAACGAGCAGTACTTC. V usage is TRBV30 and J usage is TRBJ2-7, with D possibly TRBD1 on 5 matching bases. Germline V gene data show CDR1 as GTSNPN and CDR2 as SVGIG (reference sequence). Trimming cost V 6 bases and J 5 bases, with 17 bases left between them. The CDR3 covers 13 residues.

The V call is TRBV20-1, the J call TRBJ1-6; 10 bases line up with TRBD1. The CDR3 is 18 amino acids. CDR1 and CDR2 from the germline V gene are DFQATT and SNEGSKA (reference sequence). The junction had 18 bases not matched to a gene; V was cut back by 5 bases and J by 8 bases. CDR3 sequence: CSAPTLGGTGAMYSPLHF. DNA of the CDR3: TGCAGTGCTCCCACCCTGGGCGGGACAGGGGCTATGTATTCACCCCTCCACTTT.

Here the CDR3 reads CSARDSLQETQYF. Here the CDR3 DNA reads TGCAGTGCTCGGGACAGCCTCCAAGAGACCCAGTACTTC. The rearrangement links TRBV20-1 to TRBJ2-5; TRBD1 agrees at 7 bases. The CDR3 consists of 13 residues. Germline lookup yields CDR1 DFQATT and CDR2 SNEGSKA (reference sequence). J lost 1 base, V lost 5 bases, and 4 bases had no gene match.

The genes are TRBV20-1 and TRBJ2-7; D might be TRBD1 (6 bases). Trimming removed 5 bases from V and 0 bases from J, with 11 bases in between. Germline CDR1 and CDR2: DFQATT and SNEGSKA (reference sequence). The CDR3 is 13 amino acids. The CDR3 here is CSAFQGSSYEQYF. DNA of the CDR3: TGCAGTGCTTTCCAGGGGAGCTCCTACGAGCAGTACTTC.

The chain has TRBV6-6 and TRBJ1-5; D is unresolved. This CDR3 comprises 14 residues. Trimming left V 5 bases short and J 2 bases short, with 10 bases between. Germline V gene lookup returns CDR1 MNHNY and CDR2 SVGAGI (reference sequence). The CDR3 loop is CASSQEGGNQPQHF. In DNA, the CDR3 is TGTGCCAGCAGTCAAGAAGGAGGCAATCAGCCCCAGCATTTT.

The chain joins TRBV7-3 to TRBJ2-1; D gene unclear. Germline loops: CDR1 SGHTA, CDR2 FQGTGA. This CDR3 has 14 residues. Between the trimmed V and J ends, which lost 2 bases and 5 bases, there was a span of 10 bases. CDR3 region: CASSLYIWHNEQFF. The DNA for the CDR3 is TGTGCCAGCAGCTTATATATCTGGCACAATGAGCAGTTCTTC.

This clonotype was counted a few times. The chain has TRBV6-6 and TRBJ2-3; the match to TRBD1 covers 12 bases. With 8 bases clipped from V and 5 bases from J, the junction kept 5 bases outside the gene matches. This CDR3 region has 14 residues. Germline CDR1 is MNHNY and CDR2 is SVGAGI (reference sequence). CDR3 in DNA: TGTGCCAGCGGGGACAGGGGGCGCGGAGATACGCAGTATTTT. Protein sequence: CASGDRGRGDTQYF.

The chain carries TRBV12-3 or TRBV12-4 and TRBJ2-3; 13 bases match TRBD2. The CDR3 extends over 16 amino acids. The J segment lost 3 bases and the V segment lost 4 bases, leaving 4 bases of the junction unmatched. The CDR3 loop reads CASSWGLAGLTDTQYF. The CDR3 nucleotides are TGTGCCAGCAGTTGGGGACTAGCGGGGTTAACAGATACGCAGTATTTT.

The rearrangement links TRBV7-9 to TRBJ2-7, with TRBD1 identical over 7 bases. CDR1 SEHNR and CDR2 FQNEAQ come from the germline V gene (reference sequence). The CDR3 totals 13 residues. J lost 6 bases, V lost 3 bases, and 5 bases had no gene match. Written as DNA, the CDR3 is TGTGCCAGCAGCTTTGAGGGGGCAAGCGAGCAGTACTTC. It codes for CASSFEGASEQYF.

This clonotype was seen a handful of times. V and J are TRBV13 and TRBJ2-6, with D perhaps matching TRBD1 (5 bases). Between the trimmed V and J ends, which lost 0 bases and 0 bases, there was a span of 6 bases. The germline V gene encodes CDR1 PRHDT and CDR2 FYEKMQ (reference sequence). The length of the CDR3 is 16 residues. The CDR3 coding sequence is TGTGCCAGCAGCTTAGGGGACAACTCTGGGGCCAACGTCCTGACTTTC. The encoded protein is CASSLGDNSGANVLTF. The full variable domain, its missing parts supplied by reference TRBV13 and TRBJ2-6, is AAGVIQSPRHLIKEKRETATLKCYPIPRHDTVYWYQQGPGQDPQFLISFYEKMQSDKGSIPDRFSAQQFSDYHSELNMSSLELGDSALYFCASSLGDNSGANVLTFGAGSRLTVL.

This clonotype has a handful of counts. J is TRBJ1-1 and V is TRBV7-9, with D unclear. The CDR3 length is 18 residues. Trimming removed 4 bases from V and 0 bases from J, with 21 bases in between. Germline assignment: CDR1 SEHNR and CDR2 FQNEAQ (reference sequence). The CDR3 coding sequence is TGTGCCAGCAGCTCGACGGCGGTTTCGGACTACATGAACACTGAAGCTTTCTTT. Its translation: CASSSTAVSDYMNTEAFF. The whole variable domain, filled in from reference TRBV7-9 and TRBJ1-1, reads DTGVSQNPRHKITKRGQNVTFRCDPISEHNRLYWYRQTLGQGPEFLTYFQNEAQLEKSRLLSDRFSAERPKGSFSTLEIQRTEQGDSAMYLCASSSTAVSDYMNTEAFFGQGTRLTVV.

The genes are TRBV6-5 and TRBJ2-4, with 11 positions matching TRBD1. The CDR3 length is 15 residues. Germline trimming cut 5 bases from V and 7 bases from J; bases unmatched to any gene: 7. Germline V gene lookup returns CDR1 MNHEY and CDR2 SVGAGI. CDR3 nucleotide sequence: TGTGCCAGCAGTCGGACAGGGGGCGAGTTGAACATTCAGTACTTC. Encoded protein: CASSRTGGELNIQYF.

This clonotype was detected ten times or more. The V call is TRBV11-2, the J call TRBJ1-5, with TRBD1 matching over 7 bases. The CDR3 length is 15 residues. Germline CDR1 and CDR2: SGHAT and FQNNGV. Trimming cost V 5 bases and J 6 bases; bases outside gene matches: 10. CDR3 protein: CASSQQGRGGQPQHF. DNA for the CDR3: TGTGCCAGCAGCCAACAGGGGAGGGGAGGTCAGCCCCAGCATTTT.

This chain uses TRBV27 with TRBJ1-1; no firm D call. Germline V gene sequence: CDR1 MNHEY, CDR2 SMNVEV (reference sequence). The CDR3 contains 14 residues. The ends were cut back, 3 bases at V and 0 bases at J, with 8 bases in the middle. In DNA, the CDR3 is TGTGCCAGCAGTTTGGCGAGGGTGAACACTGAAGCTTTCTTT. This codes for CASSLARVNTEAFF.

The chain uses TRBV6-5 and TRBJ1-3; 7 positions match TRBD1. With 2 bases clipped from V and 2 bases from J, the junction kept 3 bases outside the gene matches. CDR3 size: 15 residues. The germline CDR1 and CDR2 sequences are MNHEY and SVGAGI. The CDR3 DNA follows: TGTGCCAGCAGTTACCGGCAGGGGGCTGGAAACACCATATATTTT. Residues: CASSYRQGAGNTIYF.

V is TRBV20-1 and J is TRBJ1-2; D remains ambiguous. Trimming took off 2 bases at V and 3 bases at J, with 4 bases between the two ends. The germline V gene encodes CDR1 DFQATT and CDR2 SNEGSKA (reference sequence). This CDR3 region has 11 residues. The CDR3 sequence is CSARSDYGYTF. Written as DNA, the CDR3 is TGCAGTGCTAGAAGTGACTATGGCTACACCTTC.

The rearrangement joins TRBV11-2 to TRBJ2-7, with D unresolved. Germline V gene sequence: CDR1 SGHAT, CDR2 FQNNGV. V was cut by 1 base and J by 0 bases, with 10 bases left in between. The CDR3 runs to 15 residues. This CDR3 is CASSLGSLSSYEQYF. CDR3 DNA sequence: TGTGCCAGCAGCTTAGGCTCACTGAGCTCCTACGAGCAGTACTTC.

The V and J genes are TRBV24-1 and TRBJ2-1; TRBD2 aligns across 15 bases. Unmatched junction bases numbered 4, after V lost 3 bases and J lost 11 bases. The CDR3 covers 15 residues. Germline V CDR1 and CDR2: KGHDR, SFDVKD. CDR3 loop: CATSDPGLAGGKQFF. The CDR3 DNA reads as TGTGCCACCAGTGATCCGGGACTAGCGGGGGGCAAGCAGTTCTTC.

In this sample, this clonotype turned up a few times. This chain uses TRBV29-1 with TRBJ2-7, with 10 bases matching TRBD1. V lost 7 bases and J lost 6; bases outside the gene matches: 6. There are 12 residues in the CDR3. In germline, CDR1 is SQVTM, CDR2 ANQGSEA. The CDR3 nucleotides read TGCAGCGCTGGGACAGGGGAGTCCGAGCAGTACTTC. Translation: CSAGTGESEQYF.

The chain is built from TRBV27 and TRBJ1-6; 7 bases align to TRBD1. The CDR3 runs to 15 residues. V dropped 3 bases and J dropped 9; count of bases not matched to a gene: 8. CDR1 is MNHEY and CDR2 is SMNVEV in the germline V gene (reference sequence). The CDR3 spells CASSFRDSTVSPLHF. CDR3 DNA sequence: TGTGCCAGCAGTTTCCGGGACAGCACTGTTTCACCCCTCCACTTT.